These 17 T cell receptor beta chains share one sample of origin, sequenced in a study of T-cell reconstitution after alpha-beta-depleted transplantation in children. Preparing the TCRbeta library involved the use of unique molecular identifiers. TCRdb reanalysed the PCR reads using MiXCR and keeps one entry per CDR3 protein. The sample shows 100,000 or so distinct CDR3 sequences, 12% of them seen only once. Specimen: PBMCs from the stem cell graft donor, collected from the stem cell graft. Receptors were obtained from a human donor who donated a stem cell graft to a child with inherited bone marrow failure.

This clonotype was counted a single time. The CDR3 loop reads CASWPKDGRAEQYF. The CDR3 nucleotides read TGTGCCAGCTGGCCCAAGGACGGGAGGGCGGAGCAGTACTTC. This chain joins TRBV5-6 and TRBJ2-7; 8 positions match TRBD2. CDR1 is SGHDT, CDR2 YYEEEE, per germline. Trimming at V came to 7 bases and at J to 7 bases, leaving 13 bases not matched to a gene. CDR3 length: 14 amino acids.

In its sample, this clonotype was seen many times. The chain recombines TRBV5-1 with TRBJ2-1, with 12 bases that match TRBD1. V was clipped by 4 bases and J by 9 bases; unmatched bases: 11. Germline V CDR1 and CDR2: SGHRS, YFSETQ. This CDR3 has 16 amino acids. CDR3 bases: TGCGCCAGCAGCCCACCGGGACAGGGGGCTGCAAGTGAGCAGTTCTTC. It yields the protein CASSPPGQGAASEQFF. The full variable domain, completed using reference TRBV5-1 and TRBJ2-1, is KAGVTQTPRYLIKTRGQQVTLSCSPISGHRSVSWYQQTPGQGLQFLFEYFSETQRNKGNFPGRFSGRQFSNSRSEMNVSTLELGDSALYLCASSPPGQGAASEQFFGPGTRLTVL.

This clonotype was detected ten times or more. The V gene is TRBV19, the J gene TRBJ2-2, with a tentative D call TRBD1 (6 bases). The germline V gene encodes CDR1 LNHDA and CDR2 SQIVND (reference sequence). V lost 8 bases and J lost 7, with 8 bases in between. The CDR3 extends over 11 amino acids. The DNA for the CDR3 is TGTGCCAGTGCCAGGGGCGGGGAGCTGTTTTTT. The encoded protein is CASARGGELFF.

The rearrangement joins TRBV24-1 to TRBJ2-1; no reliable D call. This CDR3 is 14 amino acids long. Per germline, CDR1 KGHDR and CDR2 SFDVKD. The V end lost 4 bases, the J end lost 2 bases, and 8 bases lay between the germline ends. The CDR3 sequence is CATSEGQPYNEQFF. In DNA form, the CDR3 reads TGTGCCACCAGTGAGGGTCAACCCTACAATGAGCAGTTCTTC.

This clonotype was recorded at least ten times. For the CDR3, the DNA is TGTGCTAGTGGTTCCGGTCTTGACGCTGAAGCTTTCTTT. Translation gives CASGSGLDAEAFF. The chain uses TRBV12-5 and TRBJ1-1; D is uncertain. The germline V and J ends were trimmed by 4 bases and 6 bases, with 12 bases remaining between them. In germline, CDR1 is LGHNT, CDR2 FRNRAP. This CDR3 is built from 13 residues.

In this sample, this clonotype turned up many times. The chain carries TRBV5-1 and TRBJ1-5; no definite D call. The CDR3 has 16 residues. The V end was cut by 0 bases, the J end by 0 bases, with 10 bases between. Germline V gene lookup returns CDR1 SGHRS and CDR2 YFSETQ. Here the CDR3 reads CASSLVFIYSNQPQHF. CDR3 bases: TGCGCCAGCAGCTTGGTATTCATTTATAGCAATCAGCCCCAGCATTTT.

This clonotype showed up many times. The chain recombines TRBV6-6 with TRBJ1-6; D call uncertain. Trimming took 7 bases from V and 9 from J, leaving 13 bases between them. CDR1 MNHNY and CDR2 SVGAGI come from the germline V gene (reference sequence). The CDR3 runs 13 residues. The CDR3 DNA follows: TGTGCCAGCAAGGAGCCAGCGGGTTCACCCCTCCACTTT. Protein sequence: CASKEPAGSPLHF.

This clonotype showed up many times. The V gene is TRBV28, the J gene TRBJ2-5; perhaps TRBD2 as D (6 bases). Trimming cost V 3 bases and J 0 bases, with 14 bases left between them. Germline V gene data show CDR1 as MDHEN and CDR2 as SYDVKM. CDR3 size: 16 residues. The CDR3 loop reads CASSFGLPQYQETQYF. Written as DNA, the CDR3 is TGTGCCAGCAGTTTCGGACTACCTCAGTACCAAGAGACCCAGTACTTC.

This clonotype was seen many times. The chain combines TRBV7-9 with TRBJ2-3; 14 bases fit TRBD2. V dropped 8 bases and J dropped 5; count of bases not matched to a gene: 6. The CDR3 extends over 15 amino acids. The germline V gene encodes CDR1 SEHNR and CDR2 FQNEAQ (reference sequence). CDR3 sequence (DNA): TGTGCCAGCGACTCGGGACTAGCGGGAGAAGATACGCAGTATTTT. It is translated as CASDSGLAGEDTQYF.

This clonotype was picked up many times. The genes are TRBV27 and TRBJ2-2; no clear D. This CDR3 is 15 amino acids long. V lost 2 bases to trimming and J lost 0 bases, with 7 bases between them. Germline values: CDR1 MNHEY, CDR2 SMNVEV (reference sequence). The CDR3 nucleotides are TGTGCCAGCAGTTTAACTGTTACGAACACCGGGGAGCTGTTTTTT. Protein: CASSLTVTNTGELFF.

This CDR3 is CASSRHADVREKLFF. CDR3 bases: TGCGCCAGCAGCCGTCATGCGGACGTTAGGGAAAAACTGTTTTTT. The J gene is TRBJ1-4, the V gene TRBV4-3; unclear D gene. CDR1 LGHNA and CDR2 YSLEER come from the germline V gene. Trimming left V 4 bases short and J 8 bases short, with 17 bases between. CDR3 length equals 15 residues.

This clonotype has a count of ten or more. The chain links TRBV6-1 to TRBJ1-2, with 8 bases that match TRBD1. V lost 1 base to trimming and J lost 8 bases; unmatched junction nucleotides: 6. The CDR3 extends over 14 amino acids. Germline CDR1 reads MNHNS; CDR2 reads SASEGT. The CDR3 region is CASSEGSDRGGYTF. CDR3 sequence (DNA): TGTGCCAGCAGTGAAGGCTCAGACAGGGGAGGCTACACCTTC.

This clonotype has a handful of counts. V usage is TRBV18 and J usage is TRBJ2-7, with 7 bases matching TRBD1. This CDR3 has 14 residues. Germline trimming cut 4 bases from V and 0 bases from J; bases unmatched to any gene: 3. CDR1 and CDR2 from the germline V gene are KGHSH and LQKENI. The CDR3 bases are TGTGCCAGCTCACGGACAGGAGGCTCCTACGAGCAGTACTTC. Protein: CASSRTGGSYEQYF.

This clonotype was seen repeatedly, ten times or more. The rearrangement joins TRBV29-1 to TRBJ2-1; 10 nucleotides match TRBD2. This CDR3 is built from 17 residues. V was clipped by 0 bases and J by 3 bases; unmatched bases: 8. Germline V gives CDR1 SQVTM, CDR2 ANQGSEA. CDR3: CSVEESSGGAFYNEQFF. The DNA for the CDR3 is TGCAGCGTTGAAGAGTCCAGCGGGGGGGCCTTCTACAATGAGCAGTTCTTC.

The chain employs TRBV28 and TRBJ1-5; 7 bases align to TRBD1. The CDR3 spans 15 residues. CDR1 is MDHEN and CDR2 is SYDVKM in the germline V gene. Losses at the gene ends were 5 bases for V and 3 bases for J; bases not matched to a gene: 7. CDR3 DNA: TGTGCCAGCAGTACCCCGGGACAGAACAATCAGCCCCAGCATTTT. It translates to CASSTPGQNNQPQHF. Full variable domain (missing parts from reference TRBV28 and TRBJ1-5): DVKVTQSSRYLVKRTGEKVFLECVQDMDHENMFWYRQDPGLGLRLIYFSYDVKMKEKGDIPEGYSVSREKKERFSLILESASTNQTSMYLCASSTPGQNNQPQHFGDGTRLSIL.

Many counts were recorded for this clonotype. The rearrangement uses TRBV6-1 and TRBJ1-1, with TRBD1 matching 9 bases. Germline values: CDR1 MNHNS, CDR2 SASEGT. CDR3 length equals 16 residues. Germline trimming cut 1 base from V and 5 bases from J; bases unmatched to any gene: 8. The CDR3 is CASSEGTGVQGTEAFF. The CDR3 coding sequence is TGTGCCAGCAGTGAAGGGACAGGGGTTCAGGGGACTGAAGCTTTCTTT.

This clonotype was counted at least ten times. This sequence joins TRBV23-1 and TRBJ1-2; D is perhaps TRBD1 (6 bases). TRBV23-1 is classed as an ORF, of uncertain function. This CDR3 contains 17 residues. Trimming pared 0 bases from V and 3 bases from J, leaving 17 bases between. DNA of the CDR3: TGCGCCAGCAGTCAATCGGGGCCGGGGGCGCAGGACTATGGCTACACCTTC. It encodes CASSQSGPGAQDYGYTF.